This T cell receptor (beta chain) was documented in a study of cytomegalovirus exposure and HLA in healthy donors. PCR was performed using 60 Vbeta and 13 Jbeta primers. Only in-frame clones appear in the TCRdb table, and some are missing; sequencing was by immunoSEQ multiplex PCR. In all, the sample yields some 200,000 clones. The length of the CDR3 is 15 residues. In germline, CDR1 is SGHRS, CDR2 YFSETQ. The ends lost 3 bases at V and 8 bases at J; junction bases unmatched: 7. The V gene is TRBV5-1, the J gene TRBJ2-1, with TRBD1 identical over 11 bases. The sequenced sample was PBMCs. The receptor comes from a boy aged 5-17 years in good health and CMV-seronegative. The DNA of the CDR3 is TGCGCCAGCAGCTCCGGACAGGGGGCGCGCGATGAGCAGTTCTTC. It yields the protein CASSSGQGARDEQFF.